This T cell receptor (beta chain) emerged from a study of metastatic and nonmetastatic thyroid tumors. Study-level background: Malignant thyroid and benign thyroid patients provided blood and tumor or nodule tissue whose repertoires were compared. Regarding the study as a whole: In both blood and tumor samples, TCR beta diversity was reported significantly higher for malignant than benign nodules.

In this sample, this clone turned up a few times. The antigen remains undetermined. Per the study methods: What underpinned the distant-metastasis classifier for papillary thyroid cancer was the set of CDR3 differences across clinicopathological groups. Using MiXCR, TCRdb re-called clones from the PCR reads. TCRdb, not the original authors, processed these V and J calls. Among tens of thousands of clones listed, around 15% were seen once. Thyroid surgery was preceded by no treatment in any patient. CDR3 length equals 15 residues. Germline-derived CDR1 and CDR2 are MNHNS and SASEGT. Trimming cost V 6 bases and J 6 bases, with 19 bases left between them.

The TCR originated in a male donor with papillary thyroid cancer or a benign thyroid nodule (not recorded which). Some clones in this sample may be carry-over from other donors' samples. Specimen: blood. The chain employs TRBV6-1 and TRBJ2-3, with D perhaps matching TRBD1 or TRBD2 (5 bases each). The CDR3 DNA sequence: TGTGCCAGCAGCCTAAACCCCTGGGGGTTCGATACGCAGTATTTT. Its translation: CASSLNPWGFDTQYF.